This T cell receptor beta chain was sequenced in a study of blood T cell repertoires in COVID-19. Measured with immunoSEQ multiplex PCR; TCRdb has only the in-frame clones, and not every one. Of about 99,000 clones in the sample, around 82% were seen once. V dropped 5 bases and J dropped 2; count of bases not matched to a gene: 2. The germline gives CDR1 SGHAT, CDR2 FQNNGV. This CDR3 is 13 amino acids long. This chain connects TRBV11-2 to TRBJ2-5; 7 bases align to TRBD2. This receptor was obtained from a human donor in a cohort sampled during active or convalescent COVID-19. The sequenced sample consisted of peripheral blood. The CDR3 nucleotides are TGTGCCAGCAGCCCGGGGGGTCAAGAGACCCAGTACTTC. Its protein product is CASSPGGQETQYF.